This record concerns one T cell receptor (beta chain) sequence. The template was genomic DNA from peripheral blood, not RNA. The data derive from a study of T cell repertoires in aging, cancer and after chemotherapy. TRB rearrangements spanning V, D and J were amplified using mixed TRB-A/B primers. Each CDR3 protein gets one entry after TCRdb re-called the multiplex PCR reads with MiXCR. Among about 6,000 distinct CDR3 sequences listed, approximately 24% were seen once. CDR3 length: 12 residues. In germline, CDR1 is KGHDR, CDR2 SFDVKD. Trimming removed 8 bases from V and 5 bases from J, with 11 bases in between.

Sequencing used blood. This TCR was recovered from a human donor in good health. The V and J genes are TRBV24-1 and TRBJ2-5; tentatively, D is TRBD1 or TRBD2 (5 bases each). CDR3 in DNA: TGTGCCACCAATGACTACAGGGAGACCCAGTACTTC. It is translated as CATNDYRETQYF.